This T cell receptor (beta chain) was identified during a study of shared clonotypes between healthy human individuals. Using immunoSEQ multiplex PCR, the repertoire was profiled, and TCRdb retains in-frame clones only, with some absent. The profile shows 400,000 to 600,000 clones, approximately 95% of them singletons. Germline-derived CDR1 and CDR2 are SGHDT and YYEEEE. J was trimmed by 0 bases and V by 4 bases; bases with no gene match: 9. The CDR3 extends over 16 amino acids. Sequenced sample: naive CD4+ T cells sorted from blood. Regarding subset: CD45RA+ positively selected. This receptor was identified in a woman in her 30s in good health. The chain recombines TRBV5-6 with TRBJ2-5, with 7 bases identical to TRBD1. CDR3 amino acids: CASSRRTGAYQETQYF. The CDR3 DNA is TGTGCCAGCAGCAGACGGACAGGTGCCTACCAAGAGACCCAGTACTTC.